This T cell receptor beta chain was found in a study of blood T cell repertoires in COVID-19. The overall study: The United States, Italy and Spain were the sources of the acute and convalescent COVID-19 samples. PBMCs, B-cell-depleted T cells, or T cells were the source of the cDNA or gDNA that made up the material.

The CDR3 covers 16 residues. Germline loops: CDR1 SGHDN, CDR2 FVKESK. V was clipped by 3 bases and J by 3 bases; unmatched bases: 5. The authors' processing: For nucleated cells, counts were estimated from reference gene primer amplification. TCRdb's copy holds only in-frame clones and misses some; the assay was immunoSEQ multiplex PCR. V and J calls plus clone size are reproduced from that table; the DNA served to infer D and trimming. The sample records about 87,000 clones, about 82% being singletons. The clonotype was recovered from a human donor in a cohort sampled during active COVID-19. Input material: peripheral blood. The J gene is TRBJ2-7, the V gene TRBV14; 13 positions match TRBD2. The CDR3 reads CASSHRTSGRFYEQYF. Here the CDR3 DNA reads TGTGCCAGCAGCCACCGGACTAGCGGGAGATTCTACGAGCAGTACTTC.